This TCR beta chain was sequenced in a study of PD-L1 blockade in urothelial cancer. Study details: Analyses were performed on blood at 3 weeks after treatment start (the second dose) and at 6 weeks. Blood samples had a median of around 150,000 T cells. The study's findings and limits: Clones that were tumor-associated expanded more in the blood of durable-benefit patients at 3 weeks.

Spiking of synthetic TCR analog templates was performed in each PCR. Using immunoSEQ multiplex PCR, the repertoire was profiled, and TCRdb retains in-frame clones only, with some absent. The data hold around 30,000 clones, with approximately 81% observed a single time. CDR1 is MNHEY and CDR2 is SMNVEV in the germline V gene (reference sequence). The CDR3 spans 14 residues. The ends lost 6 bases at V and 6 bases at J; junction bases unmatched: 4. The time point was: peripheral blood 6 weeks after treatment start. With regard to this clone: Antigen unknown.

The material sequenced was PBMCs, taken around atezolizumab (anti-PD-L1) treatment. This sequence joins TRBV27 and TRBJ2-2; 10 bases align to TRBD1. The receptor was derived from a man in his sixties or seventies with urothelial cancer. This CDR3 reads CASSRDRGPGELFF. CDR3 nucleotides: TGTGCCAGCAGCCGCGACAGGGGGCCCGGGGAGCTGTTTTTT.